Listed here are 8 T cell receptor beta chains from one sample, sequenced in a study of cytomegalovirus exposure and HLA in healthy donors. Primers included in the PCR were 60 Vbeta and 13 Jbeta primers. Assay: immunoSEQ multiplex PCR; the TCRdb copy retains only in-frame clones and omits some. The sample shows fewer than 110,000 clones, over 70% of them seen only once. Material: PBMCs. The receptors were gathered from a man aged 25-45 years in good health and CMV-seronegative.

The chain recombines TRBV30 with TRBJ2-5; TRBD2 matches at 11 bases. Losses at the gene ends were 3 bases for V and 7 bases for J; bases not matched to a gene: 7. The CDR3 contains 14 residues. Germline V gives CDR1 GTSNPN, CDR2 SVGIG (reference sequence). CDR3 sequence: CAWSGTSGWWTQYF. The CDR3 bases are TGTGCCTGGAGCGGGACTAGCGGATGGTGGACCCAGTACTTC.

The rearrangement joins TRBV30 to TRBJ1-2; D gene ambiguous. V was cut by 4 bases and J by 1 base, with 7 bases left in between. CDR1 is GTSNPN and CDR2 is SVGIG in the germline V gene (reference sequence). The CDR3 covers 12 residues. The CDR3 DNA sequence: TGTGCCTGGAATCCGGGTAACTATGGCTACACCTTC. Its translation: CAWNPGNYGYTF.

This chain uses TRBV30 with TRBJ1-2; TRBD1 is a possible D gene (6 bases). This CDR3 is 14 amino acids long. Trimming shortened V by 0 bases and J by 6 bases, and 14 bases separated the two germline ends. Per the germline V gene, CDR1 is GTSNPN and CDR2 is SVGIG (reference sequence). The CDR3 loop is CAWSVLGRGHGYTF. In DNA, the CDR3 is TGTGCCTGGAGTGTACTGGGCAGGGGCCATGGCTACACCTTC.

The rearrangement links TRBV18 to TRBJ1-1; 8 bases agree with TRBD1. Germline assignment: CDR1 KGHSH and CDR2 LQKENI. V lost 4 bases, J lost 0 bases, and 4 bases stayed unmatched. CDR3 length equals 15 residues. CDR3 residues: CASSLNRGMNTEAFF. CDR3 DNA: TGTGCCAGCTCACTCAACAGGGGGATGAACACTGAAGCTTTCTTT.

V usage is TRBV28 and J usage is TRBJ1-1, with D uncertain. Trimming took 5 bases from V and 3 from J, leaving 16 bases between them. Germline assignment: CDR1 MDHEN and CDR2 SYDVKM. The CDR3 length is 15 residues. The CDR3 DNA is TGTGCCAGCAGTCCCGAATCGACCGAGGACACTGAAGCTTTCTTT. Encoded protein: CASSPESTEDTEAFF.

The chain recombines TRBV6-5 with TRBJ1-5; no definite D call. CDR1 MNHEY and CDR2 SVGAGI come from the germline V gene. The V end lost 4 bases, the J end lost 0 bases, and 10 bases lay between the germline ends. The CDR3 is 15 residues long. The chain's CDR3 is CASSFTATSNQPQHF. The CDR3 DNA follows: TGTGCCAGCAGTTTTACAGCAACTAGCAATCAGCCCCAGCATTTT.

The count of this clone is one. This sequence joins TRBV4-2 and TRBJ2-7, with 12 bases aligning to TRBD2. J gave up 2 bases and V 1 base, and 6 bases lay outside the gene matches. The CDR3 is 17 residues long. The germline V gene has CDR1 LGHNA and CDR2 YNFKEQ. CDR3 nucleotides: TGTGCCAGCAGCCAAGGACCGGGACTAGCGGGCACCTACGAGCAGTACTTC. Protein sequence: CASSQGPGLAGTYEQYF.

The chain employs TRBV11-2 and TRBJ1-2; no firm D call. The V end was cut by 7 bases, the J end by 4 bases, with 13 bases between. CDR3 size: 13 residues. CDR1 SGHAT and CDR2 FQNNGV come from the germline V gene. Here the CDR3 reads CASTPWAGYGYTF. The CDR3 nucleotides are TGTGCCAGCACACCTTGGGCCGGCTATGGCTACACCTTC.